The TCR beta chain described here comes from a study of neurological immune-mediated disorders. A 10-nucleotide random UMI tagged transcripts in template-switch 5'RACE cDNA synthesis. From the 5' RACE reads, TCRdb called clonotypes with MiXCR, one entry per CDR3 protein. The table has tens of thousands of distinct CDR3 sequences, approximately 13% seen once. The time point here: longitudinal time-point 2. V lost 3 bases and J 0 bases, leaving 6 bases between the germline ends. This CDR3 region has 13 residues. Per germline, CDR1 SQVTM and CDR2 ANQGSEA. This clonotype was seen at least ten times. Sequences were obtained from PBMCs. The V call is TRBV29-1, the J call TRBJ2-1; D is unresolved. The TCR comes from a female donor with HTLV-1-associated myelopathy (HAM/TSP). CDR3 coding DNA: TGCAGCGTTGACAGGTCCTCCTACAATGAGCAGTTCTTC. Translated: CSVDRSSYNEQFF.